Presented here are 27 T cell receptor beta chains from one specimen sequenced in a study of tumor-infiltrating lymphocytes in localized non-small cell lung cancer. Assay: immunoSEQ multiplex PCR; the TCRdb copy retains only in-frame clones and omits some. The table lists about 11,000 clones, 80% to 90% of them singletons. What was sequenced was uninvolved lung tissue not adjacent to the tumor. These receptor sequences come from a human donor with non-small cell lung cancer.

The rearrangement uses TRBV4-3 and TRBJ2-7; either TRBD1 or TRBD2 may supply D (7 bases each). The V and J ends lost 0 bases and 3 bases respectively, with 18 bases between them. The CDR3 is 17 amino acids. Germline assignment: CDR1 LGHNA and CDR2 YSLEER. In DNA form, the CDR3 reads TGCGCCAGCAGCCAAGATGCCCCTGCAGGGGGGGTCTACGAGCAGTACTTC. It translates to CASSQDAPAGGVYEQYF.

The rearrangement uses TRBV11-3 and TRBJ2-3; the D is unclear. Trimming removed 5 bases at V and 5 bases at J, with 8 bases between. Germline values: CDR1 SGHNT, CDR2 YENEEA. CDR3 size: 12 residues. DNA for the CDR3: TGTGCCAGCAGCCAAAGTGTAGATACGCAGTATTTT. This codes for CASSQSVDTQYF. The whole variable domain, filled in from reference TRBV11-3 and TRBJ2-3, reads EAGVVQSPRYKIIEKKQPVAFWCNPISGHNTLYWYLQNLGQGPELLIRYENEEAVDDSQLPKDRFSAERLKGVDSTLKIQPAELGDSAVYLCASSQSVDTQYFGPGTRLTVL.

This rearrangement joins TRBV7-2 to TRBJ2-5; D is perhaps TRBD1 (5 bases). The V end lost 5 bases, the J end lost 9 bases, and 13 bases lay between the germline ends. The CDR3 runs 12 residues. Germline V lookup: CDR1 SGHTA, CDR2 FQGNSA. The CDR3 protein is CASSDRVGAQYF. DNA for the CDR3: TGTGCCAGCAGCGACAGAGTAGGGGCCCAGTACTTC.

The DNA for the CDR3 is TGTGCCAGCAGTTACTATTCCGGTGAGCAGTTCTTC. It specifies CASSYYSGEQFF. The J gene is TRBJ2-1, the V gene TRBV6-5; D is unresolved. This CDR3 contains 12 residues. V lost 1 base, J lost 9 bases, and 7 bases lay in between. Per the germline V gene, CDR1 is MNHEY and CDR2 is SVGAGI.

The chain has TRBV7-9 and TRBJ2-2; 8 bases match TRBD1. This CDR3 is built from 15 residues. The germline V gene encodes CDR1 SEHNR and CDR2 FQNEAQ (reference sequence). Trimming at V came to 6 bases and at J to 5 bases, leaving 8 bases not matched to a gene. The CDR3 DNA sequence: TGTGCCAGCAGTGCAGGGGGCGCGGGAACCGGGGAGCTGTTTTTT. Translation gives CASSAGGAGTGELFF. The whole variable domain, remainder taken from reference TRBV7-9 and TRBJ2-2, is DTGVSQNPRHKITKRGQNVTFRCDPISEHNRLYWYRQTLGQGPEFLTYFQNEAQLEKSRLLSDRFSAERPKGSFSTLEIQRTEQGDSAMYLCASSAGGAGTGELFFGEGSRLTVL.

This clone has only one observation. The chain combines TRBV29-1 with TRBJ1-2; D is ambiguous. Per the germline V gene, CDR1 is SQVTM and CDR2 is ANQGSEA. This CDR3 has 13 amino acids. V lost 4 bases and J 0 bases, leaving 9 bases between the germline ends. CDR3 nucleotide sequence: TGCAGCGTTGCGAAGGACTCTAACTATGGCTACACCTTC. Its translation is CSVAKDSNYGYTF.

The rearrangement links TRBV9 to TRBJ1-4; 8 bases match TRBD1. The CDR3 runs 15 residues. V shed 2 bases and J 5 bases; nucleotides not matched to a gene: 5. Germline CDR1 is SGDLS and CDR2 is YYNGEE. The CDR3 loop reads CASSVGRDRNEKLFF. The DNA for the CDR3 is TGTGCCAGCAGCGTGGGCCGGGACAGGAATGAAAAACTGTTTTTT.

The chain's CDR3 is CASSLRDRAYTGELFF. For the CDR3, the DNA is TGCGCCAGCAGCCTCCGGGACAGGGCTTACACCGGGGAGCTGTTTTTT. The chain has TRBV5-1 and TRBJ2-2, with 9 bases aligning to TRBD1. This CDR3 spans 16 amino acids. Unmatched junction bases numbered 7, after V lost 4 bases and J lost 3 bases. From germline, CDR1 is SGHRS and CDR2 YFSETQ.

J is TRBJ2-7 and V is TRBV10-3; 10 nucleotides match TRBD1. Germline V CDR1 and CDR2: ENHRY, SYGVKD. The CDR3 sequence is 15 residues long. J lost 5 bases, V lost 4 bases, and 8 bases had no gene match. The CDR3 bases are TGTGCCATCAGTGCCGCGACAGGGGGCTTAAACGAGCAGTACTTC. As protein: CAISAATGGLNEQYF.

The V call is TRBV18, the J call TRBJ1-1, with D unresolved. CDR1 is KGHSH and CDR2 is LQKENI in the germline V gene. This CDR3 comprises 12 residues. V dropped 1 base and J dropped 7 bases, with 7 bases sitting between them. This CDR3 is CASSPQLNEAFF. As DNA, the CDR3 is TGTGCCAGCTCACCACAGTTAAATGAAGCTTTCTTT.

The rearrangement uses TRBV29-1 and TRBJ1-1; D not certain. V lost 7 bases and J lost 1, with 10 bases in between. The CDR3 covers 12 residues. Per the germline V gene, CDR1 is SQVTM and CDR2 is ANQGSEA. The CDR3 DNA reads as TGCAGCGGTAGGGTAGGGAACACTGAAGCTTTCTTT. This encodes CSGRVGNTEAFF.

V is TRBV7-9 and J is TRBJ2-7, with a tentative D call TRBD2 (5 bases). CDR1 is SEHNR and CDR2 is FQNEAQ in the germline V gene (reference sequence). This CDR3 contains 14 residues. The germline V and J ends were trimmed by 4 bases and 4 bases, with 14 bases remaining between them. The CDR3 DNA sequence: TGTGCCAGCAGCTCCGCCGGGGAAATATACGAGCAGTACTTC. Amino acids: CASSSAGEIYEQYF.

The chain has TRBV6-5 and TRBJ2-1, with D possibly matching TRBD2 (6 bases). The V end was cut by 4 bases, the J end by 7 bases, with 20 bases between. Germline CDR1 and CDR2: MNHEY and SVGAGI. The CDR3 is 16 amino acids. CDR3 sequence (DNA): TGTGCCAGCAGTTTCGGACTACGGAGCGTGGGGAATGAGCAGTTCTTC. It yields the protein CASSFGLRSVGNEQFF.

The V call is TRBV30, the J call TRBJ2-5; D possibly corresponds to TRBD2 (7 bases). The V gene's germline CDR1 is GTSNPN and CDR2 SVGIG (reference sequence). The CDR3 spans 18 residues. Trimming removed 1 base at V and 3 bases at J, with 24 bases between. The CDR3 reads CAWSEVAGARTIEETQYF. CDR3 nucleotide sequence: TGTGCCTGGAGTGAGGTCGCGGGGGCCCGCACTATAGAAGAGACCCAGTACTTC.

V and J are TRBV11-2 and TRBJ2-3; no reliable D call. Germline V gene data show CDR1 as SGHAT and CDR2 as FQNNGV. This CDR3 spans 14 amino acids. With 6 bases removed from V and 0 bases from J, the gap between germline ends came to 10 bases. CDR3 nucleotides: TGTGCCAGCAGGCGGCTGTCAAGCACAGATACGCAGTATTTT. It encodes CASRRLSSTDTQYF.

This clone was found once. The J gene is TRBJ2-3, the V gene TRBV19, with 10 bases lining up with TRBD1. The CDR3 length is 13 residues. In germline, CDR1 is LNHDA, CDR2 SQIVND (reference sequence). Trimming at V came to 10 bases and at J to 2 bases, leaving 3 bases not matched to a gene. The CDR3 spells CATGTGDTDTQYF. CDR3 nucleotide sequence: TGTGCCACAGGGACAGGGGACACAGATACGCAGTATTTT.

The chain recombines TRBV7-2 with TRBJ2-1; 10 bases fit TRBD1. Germline V lookup: CDR1 SGHTA, CDR2 FQGNSA. With V trimmed by 1 base and J by 3 bases, 6 bases remained unmatched. This CDR3 contains 17 residues. The CDR3 reads CASSLVPGQGIYNEQFF. DNA for the CDR3: TGTGCCAGCAGCTTAGTCCCGGGACAGGGGATCTACAATGAGCAGTTCTTC.

Within the sample, this clone is medium-sized (0.01 to 0.1%). The genes are TRBV29-1 and TRBJ2-1; TRBD1 aligns across 9 bases. Germline V gives CDR1 SQVTM, CDR2 ANQGSEA. With 7 bases clipped from V and 8 bases from J, the junction kept 9 bases outside the gene matches. The CDR3 is made up of 13 amino acids. CDR3 sequence (DNA): TGCAGCGCCCGGACAGGGGAAGGGGATGAGCAGTTCTTC. Protein product: CSARTGEGDEQFF.

The count of this clone is one. CDR3 bases: TGTGCCAGCAGAACGACGCTTGACTATGGCTACACCTTC. Translating gives CASRTTLDYGYTF. V usage is TRBV6-6 and J usage is TRBJ1-2; D is ambiguous. The V end was cut by 6 bases, the J end by 3 bases, with 11 bases between. This CDR3 is built from 13 residues. Germline values: CDR1 MNHNY, CDR2 SVGAGI (reference sequence).

This chain joins TRBV2 and TRBJ2-7; D ambiguous. CDR1 and CDR2 from the germline V gene are SNHLY and FYNNEI. This CDR3 has 14 amino acids. The V gene lost 7 bases and the J gene lost 2 bases, with 15 bases spanning the gap. The CDR3 DNA is TGTGCCAGCACAGTCGACCCCTTCACCTACGAGCAGTACTTC. Encoded protein: CASTVDPFTYEQYF.

J is TRBJ1-1 and V is TRBV12-5; D not certain. Trimming left V 6 bases short and J 7 bases short, with 9 bases between. Germline V lookup: CDR1 LGHNT, CDR2 FRNRAP. This CDR3 has 11 amino acids. CDR3 sequence reads: CASGTNFEAFF. The DNA of the CDR3 is TGTGCTAGTGGGACCAACTTTGAAGCTTTCTTT.

V is TRBV6-1 and J is TRBJ1-5; no reliable D call. Trimming took off 3 bases at V and 0 bases at J, with 6 bases between the two ends. The CDR3 consists of 14 residues. Germline V CDR1 and CDR2: MNHNS, SASEGT. This chain's CDR3 is CASSDMISNQPQHF. DNA for the CDR3: TGTGCCAGCAGTGACATGATTAGCAATCAGCCCCAGCATTTT.

The chain carries TRBV11-2 and TRBJ1-3; the D is unclear. With 5 bases removed from V and 4 bases from J, the gap between germline ends came to 15 bases. Germline CDR1 reads SGHAT; CDR2 reads FQNNGV. The CDR3 loop spans 15 amino acids. CDR3 sequence: CASSPRRSNGNTIYF. The CDR3 DNA is TGTGCCAGCAGCCCACGACGGTCGAACGGAAACACCATATATTTT.

The chain carries TRBV6-6 and TRBJ1-1; TRBD1 matches at 10 bases. The germline V gene encodes CDR1 MNHNY and CDR2 SVGAGI (reference sequence). J gave up 6 bases and V 2 bases, and 9 bases lay outside the gene matches. This CDR3 comprises 16 residues. Written as DNA, the CDR3 is TGTGCCAGCAGTTACCCGACGGGACAGGGGAGGGCTGAAGCTTTCTTT. It yields the protein CASSYPTGQGRAEAFF.

The CDR3 sequence is CASSPVGRSSNTEAFF. CDR3 DNA sequence: TGTGCCAGCAGCCCAGTTGGTCGTTCCTCGAACACTGAAGCTTTCTTT. V and J are TRBV5-5 and TRBJ1-1; D unresolved. Trimming stripped 4 bases from V and 1 base from J, with 17 bases between. The germline gives CDR1 SGHKS, CDR2 YYEKEE (reference sequence). The CDR3 has 16 amino acids.

The chain couples TRBV5-6 to TRBJ2-1; TRBD2 matches 7 bases. The CDR3 length is 16 residues. The J segment lost 4 bases and the V segment lost 0 bases, leaving 7 bases of the junction unmatched. Germline loops: CDR1 SGHDT, CDR2 YYEEEE. This chain's CDR3 is CASSLDWGRVYNEQFF. DNA for the CDR3: TGTGCCAGCAGCTTGGATTGGGGGAGGGTATACAATGAGCAGTTCTTC.

The genes are TRBV7-7 and TRBJ2-7, with 10 positions matching TRBD2. J gave up 7 bases and V 6 bases, and 18 bases lay outside the gene matches. There are 17 residues in the CDR3. Germline V CDR1 and CDR2: SSHAT, FNYEAQ (reference sequence). This CDR3 reads CASRLLFGTSALSEQYF. CDR3 in DNA: TGTGCCAGCAGACTCCTTTTCGGGACTAGCGCCCTCTCGGAGCAGTACTTC.